One and the same sample provided the 18 T cell receptor beta chains below, sequenced in a study of blood T cell repertoires in COVID-19. The table came from immunoSEQ multiplex PCR; TCRdb's copy has only in-frame clones and leaves some out. Of 200,000 to 250,000 clones listed, approximately 91% are singletons. Sequenced input: peripheral blood. The receptor source for this set is a woman in her sixties with acute or convalescent COVID-19.

V is TRBV3-1 (or the pseudogene TRBV3-2) and J is TRBJ1-4, with 11 bases identical to TRBD1. V dropped 2 bases and J dropped 2; count of bases not matched to a gene: 4. The CDR3 is made up of 17 amino acids. Germline CDR1 is LGHDT and CDR2 is YNNKEL (reference sequence). The CDR3 region is CASSQQGQGATNEKLFF. The CDR3 DNA sequence: TGTGCCAGCAGCCAACAAGGACAGGGGGCCACTAATGAAAAACTGTTTTTT.

The rearrangement uses TRBV19 and TRBJ1-1; TRBD1 is a possible D gene (6 bases). This CDR3 has 13 amino acids. Trimming cost V 7 bases and J 2 bases, with 11 bases left between them. Germline V gives CDR1 LNHDA, CDR2 SQIVND (reference sequence). The CDR3 DNA reads TGTGCCAGTAATACCAGGGGTAACACTGAAGCTTTCTTT. It yields the protein CASNTRGNTEAFF.

The V gene is TRBV2, the J gene TRBJ1-4; D is undetermined. Germline loops: CDR1 SNHLY, CDR2 FYNNEI. Trimming took off 5 bases at V and 0 bases at J, with 10 bases between the two ends. This CDR3 spans 15 amino acids. In DNA, the CDR3 is TGTGCCAGCAGTCTTATGGCCTCAACTAATGAAAAACTGTTTTTT. Protein product: CASSLMASTNEKLFF.

The CDR3 nucleotides are TGTGCCAGCAGCCAATCGTCTAGCGGTCAAGCCAAAAACATTCAGTACTTC. Protein: CASSQSSSGQAKNIQYF. The V and J genes are TRBV3-1 (or the pseudogene TRBV3-2) and TRBJ2-4; 7 positions match TRBD2. The CDR3 is made up of 17 amino acids. J lost 0 bases, V lost 2 bases, and 7 bases had no gene match. In germline, CDR1 is LGHDT, CDR2 YNNKEL (reference sequence).

The rearrangement joins TRBV6-6 to TRBJ1-2; 8 bases align to TRBD1. CDR3 size: 14 residues. J lost 2 bases, V lost 4 bases, and 3 bases had no gene match. Germline V lookup: CDR1 MNHNY, CDR2 SVGAGI (reference sequence). As DNA, the CDR3 is TGTGCCAGCAGTTTGAGGACAGGGAACTATGGCTACACCTTC. Encoded protein: CASSLRTGNYGYTF.

The chain recombines TRBV7-2 with TRBJ2-1; D is perhaps TRBD1 (6 bases). The V and J ends lost 1 base and 9 bases respectively, with 10 bases between them. This CDR3 has 13 residues. CDR1 is SGHTA and CDR2 is FQGNSA in the germline V gene. Here the CDR3 DNA reads TGTGCCAGCAGCTTAGATACAGGGAGTGAGCAGTTCTTC. Encoded protein: CASSLDTGSEQFF.

This clone was detected a few times. The chain is built from TRBV19 and TRBJ1-1, with D unresolved. The germline V gene has CDR1 LNHDA and CDR2 SQIVND (reference sequence). This CDR3 contains 13 residues. Trimming removed 10 bases at V and 0 bases at J, with 12 bases between. This CDR3 reads CATSDTVNTEAFF. CDR3 nucleotide sequence: TGTGCCACCTCAGACACCGTGAACACTGAAGCTTTCTTT.

This chain links TRBV29-1 with TRBJ2-1; a weak D match, TRBD1 (5 bases). From germline, CDR1 is SQVTM and CDR2 ANQGSEA. The CDR3 covers 14 residues. The V gene lost 4 bases and the J gene lost 3 bases, with 13 bases spanning the gap. CDR3 bases: TGCAGCGTTGGTTCAGGGTTCCTCTACAATGAGCAGTTCTTC. This codes for CSVGSGFLYNEQFF.

J is TRBJ1-6 and V is TRBV6-6, with D perhaps TRBD1 (5 bases). V dropped 8 bases and J dropped 10 bases, with 15 bases sitting between them. CDR3 length: 13 amino acids. Germline CDR1 reads MNHNY; CDR2 reads SVGAGI (reference sequence). For the CDR3, the DNA is TGTGCCAGCGGGGACTATGGGGGATCACCCCTCCACTTT. Amino acids: CASGDYGGSPLHF.

This chain joins TRBV19 and TRBJ1-3, with D unclear. The CDR3 has 15 amino acids. In germline, CDR1 is LNHDA, CDR2 SQIVND (reference sequence). The V end lost 7 bases, the J end lost 4 bases, and 17 bases lay between the germline ends. CDR3 bases: TGTGCCAGTACCATTCGGCGAGGGTGGGGAAACACCATATATTTT. It encodes CASTIRRGWGNTIYF.

The V gene is TRBV25-1, the J gene TRBJ1-5, with 7 bases aligning to TRBD1. The CDR3 loop spans 15 amino acids. The V segment lost 2 bases and the J segment 4 bases; nucleotides outside the gene matches: 5. Looked up from germline, CDR1 is MGHDK and CDR2 is SYGVNS. DNA of the CDR3: TGTGCCAGCAGTGAAAAGACAGGGCAAAATCAGCCCCAGCATTTT. This gives the protein CASSEKTGQNQPQHF.

The genes are TRBV2 and TRBJ2-3; 11 bases agree with TRBD2. The CDR3 runs 14 residues. The V and J ends lost 9 bases and 0 bases, in that order; junction bases with no gene match: 2. CDR1 and CDR2 from the germline V gene are SNHLY and FYNNEI. The CDR3 bases are TGTGCCAGAGGGACTAGCGGAAGCACAGATACGCAGTATTTT. Translated: CARGTSGSTDTQYF.

On this clone: This sample includes further DNA sequences coding for the same CDR3. This chain's CDR3 is CASSLGGGADTQYF. The CDR3 DNA reads as TGTGCCAGCAGCTTAGGCGGAGGCGCAGATACGCAGTATTTT. This chain uses TRBV7-9 with TRBJ2-3, with D perhaps TRBD2 (5 bases). The V end lost 1 base, the J end lost 4 bases, and 9 bases lay between the germline ends. The germline V gene has CDR1 SEHNR and CDR2 FQNEAQ (reference sequence). This CDR3 spans 14 amino acids.

V is TRBV5-1 and J is TRBJ2-7; 16 positions match TRBD2. CDR1 and CDR2 (germline): SGHRS, YFSETQ. The trim removed 4 bases at V and 7 bases at J, leaving 5 bases unmatched. The CDR3 consists of 15 residues. CDR3 DNA: TGCGCCAGCAGCCCGGGACTAGCGGGAGGGGTTGAGCAGTACTTC. It encodes CASSPGLAGGVEQYF.

V is TRBV4-1 and J is TRBJ1-2; D not certain. This CDR3 region has 14 residues. Germline lookup yields CDR1 MGHRA and CDR2 YSYEKL. V lost 1 base and J 8 bases, leaving 14 bases between the germline ends. The CDR3 reads CASSQVTNGEGYTF. CDR3 coding DNA: TGCGCCAGCAGCCAAGTTACCAACGGGGAGGGCTACACCTTC.

This clone turned up a few times. The rearrangement uses TRBV4-1 and TRBJ2-5, with D hard to call. Looked up from germline, CDR1 is MGHRA and CDR2 is YSYEKL. Trimming took off 2 bases at V and 2 bases at J, with 15 bases between the two ends. The CDR3 is 16 amino acids. In nucleotides, the CDR3 is TGCGCCAGCAGCCAACGCCCCCTTAGACTGCAAGAGACCCAGTACTTC. Its protein is CASSQRPLRLQETQYF.

This clone has only one observation. The chain joins TRBV6-6 to TRBJ2-5; TRBD1 matches at 8 bases. J was trimmed by 5 bases and V by 8 bases; bases with no gene match: 16. The CDR3 length is 16 residues. Germline CDR1 MNHNY, CDR2 SVGAGI (reference sequence). The CDR3 sequence: CASGRSRTGKAETQYF. CDR3 nucleotide sequence: TGTGCCAGCGGGAGGAGCAGGACAGGGAAGGCCGAGACCCAGTACTTC.

The chain uses TRBV27 and TRBJ2-5, with 7 nucleotides matching TRBD1. With 3 bases clipped from V and 2 bases from J, the junction kept 6 bases outside the gene matches. This CDR3 comprises 15 residues. CDR1 is MNHEY and CDR2 is SMNVEV in the germline V gene (reference sequence). As DNA, the CDR3 is TGTGCCAGCAGTTTGTATGAGGGGGCACAAGAGACCCAGTACTTC. It is translated as CASSLYEGAQETQYF.